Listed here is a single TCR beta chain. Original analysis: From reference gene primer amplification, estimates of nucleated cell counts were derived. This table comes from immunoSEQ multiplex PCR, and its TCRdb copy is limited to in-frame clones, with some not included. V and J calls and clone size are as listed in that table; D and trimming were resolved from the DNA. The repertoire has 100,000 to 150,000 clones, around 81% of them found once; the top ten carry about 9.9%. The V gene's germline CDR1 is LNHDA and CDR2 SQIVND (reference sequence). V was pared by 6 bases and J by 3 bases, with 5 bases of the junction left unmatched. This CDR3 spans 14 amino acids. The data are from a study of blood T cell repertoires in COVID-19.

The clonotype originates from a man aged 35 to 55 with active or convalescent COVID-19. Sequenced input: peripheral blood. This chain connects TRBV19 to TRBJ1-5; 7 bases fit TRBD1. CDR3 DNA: TGTGCCAGTAGATCAACAGGGGCCAATCAGCCCCAGCATTTT. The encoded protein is CASRSTGANQPQHF.